A single sample is the source of the 28 T cell receptor beta chains below, sequenced in a study of shared clonotypes between healthy human individuals. Naive CD8 cells comprised CD45RO-negative, CCR7-positively selected cells, excluding terminally differentiated effector memory CD45RA+ cells. Assay used: immunoSEQ multiplex PCR; TCRdb lists only in-frame clones, some missing. This sample carries over 2 million clones, about 95% of them seen once, and the ten largest clones take 1.1%. Sequencing input: naive CD8+ T cells sorted from blood. The receptors were gathered from a man younger than 35 in good health.

The chain carries TRBV21-1 and TRBJ1-2; the table assigns TRBD1, which was not confirmed against the DNA. TRBV21-1 corresponds to a pseudogene. The CDR3 runs to 18 residues. This CDR3 reads CASGAQGGRGLSSYGYTF. The CDR3 DNA reads TGTGCCAGCGGCGCCCAAGGGGGCAGGGGGCTATCAAGCTATGGCTACACCTTC.

The rearrangement joins TRBV5-1 to TRBJ2-1, with TRBD2 matching 10 bases. The length of the CDR3 is 15 residues. Germline loops: CDR1 SGHRS, CDR2 YFSETQ. Trimming at V came to 6 bases and at J to 8 bases, leaving 11 bases not matched to a gene. The CDR3: CASTLGGLAGDEQFF. The CDR3 DNA sequence: TGCGCCAGCACCCTGGGCGGCCTAGCGGGAGATGAGCAGTTCTTC.

The genes are TRBV28 and TRBJ2-1; no clear D gene. Germline loops: CDR1 MDHEN, CDR2 SYDVKM. The CDR3 is made up of 13 amino acids. V lost 7 bases to trimming and J lost 4 bases, with 11 bases between them. In DNA, the CDR3 is TGTGCCAGCACGTGGTCGATATACAATGAGCAGTTCTTC. Protein sequence: CASTWSIYNEQFF.

The chain recombines TRBV30 with TRBJ2-1; D gene ambiguous. The CDR3 contains 18 residues. CDR1 and CDR2 from the germline V gene are GTSNPN and SVGIG (reference sequence). The V gene lost 0 bases and the J gene lost 3 bases, with 21 bases spanning the gap. The CDR3 sequence: CAWSVLGQEVVYYNEQFF. CDR3 DNA: TGTGCCTGGAGTGTACTTGGTCAGGAAGTAGTGTACTACAATGAGCAGTTCTTC.

The chain carries TRBV27 and TRBJ2-5; D is tentatively TRBD1 or TRBD2 (5 bases each). This CDR3 is built from 13 residues. Trimming removed 8 bases at V and 9 bases at J, with 19 bases between. Germline V lookup: CDR1 MNHEY, CDR2 SMNVEV (reference sequence). The CDR3 nucleotides read TGTGCCAGCTCCCCCGGGACCCTAACGGCCCAGTACTTC. This translates into CASSPGTLTAQYF.

The chain joins TRBV5-6 to TRBJ2-5, with TRBD1 as a possible D gene (6 bases). The CDR3 totals 14 residues. V was clipped by 4 bases and J by 11 bases, with 21 bases between them. Looked up from germline, CDR1 is SGHDT and CDR2 is YYEEEE. The CDR3 bases are TGTGCCAGCAGCCCAATCAACAGGGAAGAGGAGCAGTACTTC. Its translation: CASSPINREEEQYF. Full variable domain (remainder filled in from reference TRBV5-6 and TRBJ2-5): DAGVTQSPTHLIKTRGQQVTLRCSPKSGHDTVSWYQQALGQGPQFIFQYYEEEERQRGNFPDRFSGHQFPNYSSELNVNALLLGDSALYLCASSPINREEEQYFGPGTRLLVL.

With regard to this clone: Other DNA sequences from this sample encode an identical CDR3 as well. The chain uses TRBV19 and TRBJ2-7; D is perhaps TRBD1 (6 bases). Germline V gene data show CDR1 as LNHDA and CDR2 as SQIVND (reference sequence). CDR3 length equals 12 residues. V lost 5 bases and J lost 3, with 8 bases in between. The CDR3 here is CASSADSYEQYF. CDR3 DNA: TGTGCCAGTAGTGCGGACAGCTACGAGCAGTACTTC.

This clone was detected ten times or more. The J gene is TRBJ1-1, the V gene TRBV20-1; D is ambiguous. CDR1 and CDR2 (germline): DFQATT, SNEGSKA (reference sequence). Trimming removed 6 bases at V and 8 bases at J, with 10 bases between. The CDR3 contains 10 residues. The CDR3 sequence is CSAHRAEAFF. The CDR3 bases are TGCAGTGCCCACCGAGCAGAAGCTTTCTTT.

This clone is a singleton in its sample. The chain has TRBV10-1 and TRBJ2-7, with D maybe TRBD1 (6 bases). This CDR3 spans 13 amino acids. Per the germline V gene, CDR1 is WNHNN and CDR2 is SYGVQD (reference sequence). The ends were cut back, 2 bases at V and 7 bases at J, with 12 bases in the middle. As DNA, the CDR3 is TGCGCCAGCAGTGAGACATATAGGGGGGAGCAGTACTTC. Amino acid sequence: CASSETYRGEQYF.

CDR3 nucleotide sequence: TGTGCCAGCAGCTTGTTAGGGTCCCTCTACAATGAGCAGTTCTTC. Protein product: CASSLLGSLYNEQFF. This chain joins TRBV5-6 and TRBJ2-1; no firm D call. CDR3 size: 15 residues. V lost 1 base, J lost 3 bases, and 11 bases lay in between. The germline V gene has CDR1 SGHDT and CDR2 YYEEEE.

The chain carries TRBV11-2 and TRBJ2-7; 7 bases are shared with TRBD1. The germline CDR1 and CDR2 sequences are SGHAT and FQNNGV. The CDR3 sequence is 14 residues long. V shed 5 bases, J shed 6 bases, and the junction held 10 bases outside the gene matches. The CDR3 region is CASSPPGTVSEQYF. In DNA, the CDR3 is TGTGCCAGCAGCCCTCCCGGGACAGTCTCCGAGCAGTACTTC. The variable domain in full, with the rest retrieved from reference TRBV11-2 and TRBJ2-7, is EAGVAQSPRYKIIEKRQSVAFWCNPISGHATLYWYQQILGQGPKLLIQFQNNGVVDDSQLPKDRFSAERLKGVDSTLKIQPAKLEDSAVYLCASSPPGTVSEQYFGPGTRLTVT.

This chain uses TRBV5-4 with TRBJ2-7; D is perhaps TRBD1 (5 bases). Germline V gene data show CDR1 as SGHNT and CDR2 as YYREEE (reference sequence). V was clipped by 3 bases and J by 10 bases, with 14 bases between them. The CDR3 contains 12 residues. CDR3 DNA: TGTGCCAGCAGCTCGGGCACAGGTCCTCAGTACTTC. It translates to CASSSGTGPQYF.

With regard to this clone: Other DNA sequences of this sample code for an identical CDR3. CDR3 sequence reads: CASSLGQGGYEQYF. The CDR3 nucleotides read TGTGCCAGCAGCCTCGGACAGGGGGGCTACGAGCAGTACTTC. This sequence joins TRBV5-5 and TRBJ2-7, with TRBD1 matching over 10 bases. The V segment lost 4 bases and the J segment 3 bases; nucleotides outside the gene matches: 4. The CDR3 extends over 14 amino acids. Germline CDR1 is SGHKS and CDR2 is YYEKEE (reference sequence).

The V gene is TRBV30, the J gene TRBJ1-2; 7 nucleotides align to TRBD1. The germline gives CDR1 GTSNPN, CDR2 SVGIG (reference sequence). This CDR3 spans 15 amino acids. The V segment lost 2 bases and the J segment 5 bases; nucleotides outside the gene matches: 11. CDR3 residues: CAWSPPRGGRYGYTF. For the CDR3, the DNA is TGTGCCTGGAGTCCGCCGCGAGGGGGCAGATATGGCTACACCTTC.

The V gene is TRBV18, the J gene TRBJ2-3; TRBD2 aligns across 9 bases. Germline V gene data show CDR1 as KGHSH and CDR2 as LQKENI. This CDR3 region has 19 residues. J gave up 2 bases and V 3 bases, and 15 bases lay outside the gene matches. CDR3 bases: TGTGCCAGCTCACCCCTCGAGGCAGCGGGGGGACAAACCACAGATACGCAGTATTTT. This translates into CASSPLEAAGGQTTDTQYF.

The chain recombines TRBV4-1 with TRBJ2-7; D unresolved. In germline, CDR1 is MGHRA, CDR2 YSYEKL. Trimming pared 4 bases from V and 3 bases from J, leaving 10 bases between. The CDR3 extends over 13 amino acids. The CDR3 DNA sequence: TGCGCCAGCAGCCGCCGCCTAGACTACGAGCAGTACTTC. Its protein is CASSRRLDYEQYF.

The DNA of the CDR3 is TGTGCCAGCAGCTTAACGACGGACCCATATGGCTACACCTTC. Its translation: CASSLTTDPYGYTF. The rearrangement joins TRBV11-2 to TRBJ1-2; the D is unclear. This CDR3 spans 14 amino acids. V was clipped by 2 bases and J by 5 bases, with 12 bases between them. Germline loops: CDR1 SGHAT, CDR2 FQNNGV. Full variable domain (missing parts from reference TRBV11-2 and TRBJ1-2): EAGVAQSPRYKIIEKRQSVAFWCNPISGHATLYWYQQILGQGPKLLIQFQNNGVVDDSQLPKDRFSAERLKGVDSTLKIQPAKLEDSAVYLCASSLTTDPYGYTFGSGTRLTVV.

V and J are TRBV6-6 and TRBJ1-6; TRBD1 might be the D (5 bases). Trimming removed 6 bases from V and 4 bases from J, with 16 bases in between. The CDR3 has 16 residues. The germline CDR1 and CDR2 sequences are MNHNY and SVGAGI (reference sequence). This chain's CDR3 is CASSPMEGPYNSPLHF. In nucleotides, the CDR3 is TGTGCCAGCAGCCCAATGGAGGGACCTTATAATTCACCCCTCCACTTT.

The chain joins TRBV4-1 to TRBJ1-2; D is uncertain. V gave up 4 bases and J gave up 5 bases, with 17 bases separating them. CDR1 and CDR2 from the germline V gene are MGHRA and YSYEKL. CDR3 size: 15 residues. The CDR3 nucleotides read TGCGCCAGCAGCCTCGCCCCGGACGTTTCATATGGCTACACCTTC. This sequence encodes CASSLAPDVSYGYTF.

About this clone itself: This sample also contains other DNA sequences that code for the same CDR3. This rearrangement joins TRBV5-1 to TRBJ2-7; 7 nucleotides match TRBD1. The CDR3 is made up of 13 amino acids. Germline CDR1 SGHRS, CDR2 YFSETQ. V gave up 1 base and J gave up 5 bases; unmatched junction bases: 3. DNA for the CDR3: TGCGCCAGCAGCTTGACTAGGGGGCACGAGCAGTACTTC. Encoded protein: CASSLTRGHEQYF.

This clone was observed a single time. This rearrangement joins TRBV5-1 to TRBJ1-1; TRBD1 agrees at 7 bases. Trimming cost V 4 bases and J 4 bases; bases outside gene matches: 7. The CDR3 runs to 14 residues. Germline V CDR1 and CDR2: SGHRS, YFSETQ. The DNA of the CDR3 is TGCGCCAGCAGCCAAACCCCAGGGGGCACTGAAGCTTTCTTT. This sequence encodes CASSQTPGGTEAFF.

V is TRBV30 and J is TRBJ2-7; no firm D call. The CDR3 length is 16 residues. Between the trimmed V and J ends, which lost 0 bases and 2 bases, there was a span of 17 bases. Germline CDR1 GTSNPN, CDR2 SVGIG (reference sequence). CDR3 coding DNA: TGTGCCTGGAGTGTAGTCTTTACTCGTGGAACCTACGAGCAGTACTTC. Protein: CAWSVVFTRGTYEQYF.

V usage is TRBV2 and J usage is TRBJ2-3, with 10 bases aligning to TRBD1. V was pared by 6 bases and J by 4 bases, with 7 bases of the junction left unmatched. This CDR3 is built from 15 residues. Germline V gene lookup returns CDR1 SNHLY and CDR2 FYNNEI. The CDR3 DNA sequence: TGTGCCAGCAGACCGACAGGGGGCGGATCAGATACGCAGTATTTT. Protein: CASRPTGGGSDTQYF.

V is TRBV7-3 and J is TRBJ2-7; 11 bases line up with TRBD2. CDR3 length equals 16 residues. V was clipped by 8 bases and J by 3 bases; unmatched bases: 12. Germline CDR1 and CDR2: SGHTA and FQGTGA. This CDR3 is CASSPGGLAGGYEQYF. CDR3 in DNA: TGTGCCAGCTCCCCTGGCGGGCTAGCGGGGGGCTACGAGCAGTACTTC.

This chain links TRBV11-2 with TRBJ1-5; D possibly corresponds to TRBD1 (5 bases). This CDR3 has 15 residues. V lost 5 bases to trimming and J lost 6 bases, with 17 bases between them. The germline V gene has CDR1 SGHAT and CDR2 FQNNGV. CDR3 loop: CASSPHGAGSQPQHF. Written as DNA, the CDR3 is TGTGCCAGCAGCCCGCACGGGGCGGGGAGTCAGCCCCAGCATTTT.

The genes are TRBV11-2 and TRBJ2-4, with D perhaps TRBD1 (7 bases). CDR1 is SGHAT and CDR2 is FQNNGV in the germline V gene. This CDR3 contains 16 residues. Trimming cost V 4 bases and J 2 bases, with 15 bases left between them. CDR3 sequence: CASSSEGAGSKNIQYF. CDR3 DNA sequence: TGTGCCAGCAGCTCGGAGGGGGCTGGGTCCAAAAACATTCAGTACTTC.

This clone appeared once. This rearrangement joins TRBV4-1 to TRBJ2-7; a possible D gene is TRBD1 (6 bases). Germline V gene sequence: CDR1 MGHRA, CDR2 YSYEKL. V lost 0 bases to trimming and J lost 5 bases, with 14 bases between them. The CDR3 length is 15 residues. For the CDR3, the DNA is TGCGCCAGCAGCCAAGAAACAGGGTTTCTCGACGAGCAGTACTTC. It codes for CASSQETGFLDEQYF.

The V call is TRBV9, the J call TRBJ2-7; no clear D. Per the germline V gene, CDR1 is SGDLS and CDR2 is YYNGEE. The length of the CDR3 is 14 residues. V lost 4 bases and J lost 2, with 13 bases in between. The DNA for the CDR3 is TGTGCCAGCAGCCTAAGGACGGATCCCTACGAGCAGTACTTC. Amino acid sequence: CASSLRTDPYEQYF.